The 10 T cell receptor beta chains reported below all come from one sample, sequenced in a study of CD8 T cells in Susac syndrome. Random-hexamer reverse transcription was applied to about 0.5 to 1 ug RNA. TCRdb re-called the immunoSEQ multiplex PCR reads with MiXCR, one entry per CDR3 protein. The sample consists of about 250,000 distinct CDR3 sequences, around 93% of them appearing once. Sequences were obtained from CD4+ T cells from PBMCs. These receptor sequences come from a human donor with multiple sclerosis.

The rearrangement links TRBV18 to TRBJ1-3; TRBD1 is a possible D gene (5 bases). Germline V lookup: CDR1 KGHSH, CDR2 LQKENI. V gave up 6 bases and J gave up 4 bases, with 13 bases separating them. This CDR3 is built from 14 residues. Written as DNA, the CDR3 is TGTGCCAGCTCCACAGGCTCCTCCGGAAACACCATATATTTT. As protein: CASSTGSSGNTIYF.

V and J are TRBV28 and TRBJ2-7; 10 bases match TRBD1. This CDR3 comprises 15 residues. Looked up from germline, CDR1 is MDHEN and CDR2 is SYDVKM. After removal of 6 bases from V and 4 bases from J, the junction contained 9 bases not matched to a gene. CDR3 bases: TGTGCCAGCAGCCGTATCGACAGGGGGCGTTACGAGCAGTACTTC. This translates into CASSRIDRGRYEQYF.

The rearrangement links TRBV30 to TRBJ2-3, with 11 bases that match TRBD2. The germline gives CDR1 GTSNPN, CDR2 SVGIG (reference sequence). This CDR3 region has 17 residues. V shed 3 bases and J 5 bases; nucleotides not matched to a gene: 13. The CDR3: CAWSEWASGRREDTQYF. In nucleotides, the CDR3 is TGTGCCTGGAGCGAGTGGGCTAGCGGGAGGAGGGAAGATACGCAGTATTTT.

This clonotype appeared a single time. The CDR3 loop is CATASGVTEAFF. CDR3 nucleotides: TGTGCCACCGCGTCAGGGGTTACTGAAGCTTTCTTT. This sequence joins TRBV28 and TRBJ1-1, with D possibly being TRBD1 (6 bases). V was clipped by 10 bases and J by 5 bases, with 14 bases between them. Germline V lookup: CDR1 MDHEN, CDR2 SYDVKM. CDR3 size: 12 residues.

The rearrangement uses TRBV10-3 and TRBJ1-5; D call uncertain. CDR1 and CDR2 (germline): ENHRY, SYGVKD. The CDR3 totals 14 residues. V lost 7 bases to trimming and J lost 5 bases, with 15 bases between them. The CDR3 protein is CAITHLLEYQPQHF. The DNA of the CDR3 is TGTGCCATCACCCATCTCCTGGAGTATCAGCCCCAGCATTTT.

The chain combines TRBV29-1 with TRBJ2-1; D is undetermined. This CDR3 has 13 residues. Trimming left V 5 bases short and J 5 bases short, with 13 bases between. Germline V gives CDR1 SQVTM, CDR2 ANQGSEA. For the CDR3, the DNA is TGCAGCGTTCGCCCCCATTCGCACAATGAGCAGTTCTTC. This encodes CSVRPHSHNEQFF.

This chain joins TRBV5-1 and TRBJ2-4, with a tentative D call TRBD1 (6 bases). Germline lookup yields CDR1 SGHRS and CDR2 YFSETQ. V lost 3 bases and J lost 14, with 21 bases in between. The CDR3 extends over 14 amino acids. In DNA form, the CDR3 reads TGCGCCAGCAGCTCCAATGGTGGGACACCCTTTGAGTACTTC. It specifies CASSSNGGTPFEYF.

The V gene is TRBV7-2, the J gene TRBJ1-1; TRBD1 matches 10 bases. The length of the CDR3 is 14 residues. The V segment lost 4 bases and the J segment 4 bases; nucleotides outside the gene matches: 3. Germline CDR1 SGHTA, CDR2 FQGNSA. CDR3 DNA: TGTGCCAGCAGCTGGGACAGGGGAGCCACTGAAGCTTTCTTT. Its protein is CASSWDRGATEAFF.

The chain employs TRBV6-4 and TRBJ1-1; D unclear. V was trimmed by 6 bases and J by 1 base, leaving 9 bases between them. The germline CDR1 and CDR2 sequences are MRHNA and SNTAGT. CDR3 length equals 13 residues. The chain's CDR3 is CASRAGRNTEAFF. The CDR3 DNA reads TGTGCCAGCAGGGCGGGAAGGAACACTGAAGCTTTCTTT.

The chain carries TRBV4-2 and TRBJ1-2, with D perhaps matching TRBD1 (5 bases). V was pared by 0 bases and J by 3 bases, with 11 bases between. Germline-derived CDR1 and CDR2 are LGHNA and YNFKEQ. The CDR3 has 15 amino acids. This CDR3 reads CASSQDRGTDYGYTF. Written as DNA, the CDR3 is TGTGCCAGCAGCCAAGATCGGGGGACGGACTATGGCTACACCTTC.